The source of this T cell receptor gamma chain is a study of gammadelta T cells in human blood. This CDR3 region has 11 residues. After removal of 6 bases from V and 8 bases from J, the junction contained 3 bases not matched to a gene. Germline loops: CDR1 GITISATS, CDR2 ISYDGTV (reference sequence). With CATT, TCRdb re-called clones from the RT-PCR reads. The repertoire has some 300 gamma-chain clones, 8% to 13% of them found once; the top ten carry around a third. V and J are TRGV9 and TRGJP1. The source material was non-Vgamma9Vdelta2 gamma-delta T cells from adult blood. This sequence was found in a human donor. CDR3 residues: CALWSGWFKIF. CDR3 DNA: TGTGCCTTGTGGTCCGGTTGGTTCAAGATATTT.